This T cell receptor (beta chain) was retrieved from a study of T-cell memory formation after mild COVID-19. After 5'RACE with constant-segment primers, TCR alpha and TCR beta cDNA libraries carrying sample barcodes and UMIs were obtained. TCRdb independently ran MiXCR on the 5' RACE reads; one entry per CDR3 protein. The sample lists 400,000 to 550,000 distinct CDR3 sequences; about 23% were seen once. There are a few counts of this clonotype. The specimen sequenced was PBMCs or a T cell subset sorted from them (not recorded which). The source is an adult woman who had mild COVID-19 (a few samples of this study predate the infection). Cell type and time point are not known.

The CDR3 here is CASSQLVGTSPNNEQFF. CDR3 in DNA: TGTGCCAGCTCACAACTAGTAGGGACTAGCCCTAACAATGAGCAGTTCTTC. The gene calls are TRBV18 and TRBJ2-1; 9 bases map to TRBD2. Trimming removed 4 bases from V and 5 bases from J; junction bases left unmatched: 12. The V gene's germline CDR1 is KGHSH and CDR2 LQKENI. The CDR3 is 17 amino acids.